The 29 T cell receptor beta chains presented below share a single source sample, sequenced in a study of T cells after yellow fever vaccination. Via MiXCR, TCRdb re-called the 5' RACE reads, giving one row per CDR3 protein. The table shows roughly 180,000 distinct CDR3 sequences, with about 6.2% occurring only once. The sample in question was CD4+ T cells sorted from PBMCs, obtained on the day of the first yellow fever vaccination. These receptors were taken from a man aged 18 to 29 who received the YFV17D yellow fever vaccine.

This clonotype was detected only a few times. The genes are TRBV20-1 and TRBJ2-1, with 12 bases lining up with TRBD2. The junction had 4 bases not matched to a gene; V was cut back by 5 bases and J by 5 bases. Germline V gene data show CDR1 as DFQATT and CDR2 as SNEGSKA (reference sequence). This CDR3 comprises 14 residues. Here the CDR3 reads CSAPRTSGDNEQFF. Here the CDR3 DNA reads TGCAGTGCTCCCCGGACTAGCGGGGACAATGAGCAGTTCTTC.

This chain connects TRBV20-1 to TRBJ1-4; D is unresolved. Germline assignment: CDR1 DFQATT and CDR2 SNEGSKA (reference sequence). CDR3 size: 12 residues. The CDR3 nucleotides read TGCAGCCGGGCCCCGATGGGGGAAAAACTGTTTTTT. Translated, it gives CSRAPMGEKLFF.

This clonotype turned up a few times. The V gene is TRBV5-1, the J gene TRBJ1-1; D is uncertain. Between the trimmed V and J ends, which lost 0 bases and 5 bases, there was a span of 8 bases. This CDR3 is 13 amino acids long. Germline-derived CDR1 and CDR2 are SGHRS and YFSETQ. The CDR3 DNA sequence: TGCGCCAGCAGCTTGGGTGCGGATACTGAAGCTTTCTTT. Its protein product is CASSLGADTEAFF.

This clonotype showed up just a few times. This chain joins TRBV6-5 and TRBJ2-1; 10 nucleotides match TRBD2. The germline V gene has CDR1 MNHEY and CDR2 SVGAGI. The length of the CDR3 is 18 residues. The trim removed 5 bases at V and 2 bases at J, leaving 12 bases unmatched. CDR3 protein: CASSRKAGGLSPYNEQFF. As DNA, the CDR3 is TGTGCCAGCAGTCGTAAAGCGGGGGGGCTTAGCCCCTACAATGAGCAGTTCTTC.

The chain joins TRBV7-9 to TRBJ2-3; 11 nucleotides agree with TRBD1. The J segment lost 5 bases and the V segment lost 2 bases, leaving 6 bases of the junction unmatched. The CDR3 loop spans 16 amino acids. Per germline, CDR1 SEHNR and CDR2 FQNEAQ (reference sequence). CDR3 amino acids: CASSLYMGQGVDTQYF. CDR3 bases: TGTGCCAGCAGCTTATATATGGGACAGGGGGTAGATACGCAGTATTTT.

This clonotype was picked up many times. The rearrangement links TRBV5-6 to TRBJ2-1, with TRBD2 matching over 10 bases. Germline V gene data show CDR1 as SGHDT and CDR2 as YYEEEE. J was trimmed by 7 bases and V by 4 bases; bases with no gene match: 5. The CDR3 contains 14 residues. DNA of the CDR3: TGTGCCAGCAGCGGAGCGGGGGGGCTGAATGAGCAGTTCTTC. It specifies CASSGAGGLNEQFF. The full variable domain, in which reference TRBV5-6 and TRBJ2-1 provide the parts outside the CDR3, is DAGVTQSPTHLIKTRGQQVTLRCSPKSGHDTVSWYQQALGQGPQFIFQYYEEEERQRGNFPDRFSGHQFPNYSSELNVNALLLGDSALYLCASSGAGGLNEQFFGPGTRLTVL.

This clonotype was recorded a few times. The genes are TRBV4-2 and TRBJ1-4; 7 nucleotides align to TRBD1. V was pared by 2 bases and J by 8 bases, with 11 bases of the junction left unmatched. This CDR3 is 16 amino acids long. In germline, CDR1 is LGHNA, CDR2 YNFKEQ. This CDR3 reads CASSQQGGQVREKLFF. The CDR3 DNA is TGTGCCAGCAGCCAACAGGGGGGACAAGTAAGAGAAAAACTGTTTTTT.

This clonotype was recorded many times. V gene TRBV5-1 combines with J gene TRBJ2-3, with D perhaps TRBD2 (5 bases). CDR1 SGHRS and CDR2 YFSETQ come from the germline V gene. The CDR3 sequence is 13 residues long. V lost 2 bases and J lost 5, with 9 bases in between. CDR3 nucleotide sequence: TGCGCCAGCAGCTTCGAGGGTGGAGATACGCAGTATTTT. Residues: CASSFEGGDTQYF.

This clonotype has just a few counts. This rearrangement joins TRBV18 to TRBJ2-2; 9 bases agree with TRBD2. Trimming cost V 4 bases and J 6 bases; bases outside gene matches: 9. The CDR3 length is 16 residues. Germline CDR1 is KGHSH and CDR2 is LQKENI. CDR3 sequence: CASSRQSSGAAGELFF. CDR3 nucleotide sequence: TGTGCCAGCTCACGCCAATCTAGCGGGGCCGCCGGGGAGCTGTTTTTT. Using reference TRBV18 and TRBJ2-2 for the parts outside the CDR3, the full variable domain is NAGVMQNPRHLVRRRGQEARLRCSPMKGHSHVYWYRQLPEEGLKFMVYLQKENIIDESGMPKERFSAEFPKEGPSILRIQQVVRGDSAAYFCASSRQSSGAAGELFFGEGSRLTVL.

With respect to this clonotype: A read error may be the cause here, since a much bigger clone is one base away. This sequence joins TRBV10-3 and TRBJ2-3; D unresolved. Germline lookup yields CDR1 ENHRY and CDR2 SYGVKD. CDR3 length: 11 amino acids. This CDR3 is CTTRATDTQYF. CDR3 coding DNA: TGTACCACACGGGCGACAGATACGCAGTATTTT.

V and J are TRBV20-1 and TRBJ2-5; 12 nucleotides align to TRBD2. The CDR3 extends over 13 amino acids. The junction had 2 bases not matched to a gene; V was cut back by 4 bases and J by 5 bases. Germline CDR1 reads DFQATT; CDR2 reads SNEGSKA (reference sequence). The CDR3 DNA sequence: TGCAGTGCTACTAGCGGGGGGGCGGAGACCCAGTACTTC. Amino acid sequence: CSATSGGAETQYF.

This chain uses TRBV27 with TRBJ2-3; weak D call: TRBD2 (6 bases). Germline V lookup: CDR1 MNHEY, CDR2 SMNVEV (reference sequence). Deletions cut 4 bases from V and 4 bases from J, with 24 bases between. The CDR3 length is 18 residues. Here the CDR3 reads CASSSYAWRAGVSDTQYF. CDR3 in DNA: TGTGCCAGCAGTTCGTACGCCTGGCGAGCGGGCGTCTCAGATACGCAGTATTTT.

This clonotype has a count of ten or more. This chain uses TRBV5-4 with TRBJ2-7, with a tentative D call TRBD1 (6 bases). Germline V lookup: CDR1 SGHNT, CDR2 YYREEE (reference sequence). This CDR3 comprises 14 residues. The V gene lost 2 bases and the J gene lost 4 bases, with 13 bases spanning the gap. The chain's CDR3 is CASSFVGTPYEQYF. The CDR3 DNA reads TGTGCCAGCAGCTTCGTCGGGACACCATACGAGCAGTACTTC.

In its sample, this clonotype was seen many times. This chain connects TRBV7-3 to TRBJ2-2, with 7 bases lining up with TRBD1. Germline V CDR1 and CDR2: SGHTA, FQGTGA. CDR3 length: 19 amino acids. V was clipped by 5 bases and J by 1 base; unmatched bases: 16. CDR3 protein: CASSNFIGQTGKNTGELFF. The CDR3 bases are TGTGCCAGCAGCAATTTCATTGGCCAGACAGGGAAGAACACCGGGGAGCTGTTTTTT.

The chain joins TRBV7-2 to TRBJ2-3; 8 bases agree with TRBD1. The J segment lost 1 base and the V segment lost 6 bases, leaving 9 bases of the junction unmatched. This CDR3 contains 16 residues. Per the germline V gene, CDR1 is SGHTA and CDR2 is FQGNSA. CDR3 coding DNA: TGTGCCAGCAGGTTGTGGACAGGGCCGGGCACAGATACGCAGTATTTT. This sequence encodes CASRLWTGPGTDTQYF.

This clonotype was counted at least ten times. The V gene is TRBV3-1, the J gene TRBJ2-3; no reliable D call. The CDR3 consists of 15 residues. Deletions cut 4 bases from V and 4 bases from J, with 15 bases between. The germline CDR1 and CDR2 sequences are LGHDT and YNNKEL (reference sequence). CDR3 amino acids: CASSRDSLNADTQYF. DNA of the CDR3: TGTGCCAGCAGCCGCGACTCACTGAACGCAGATACGCAGTATTTT.

This clonotype was picked up many times. This chain uses TRBV21-1 with TRBJ2-5; no check of the table's D call, TRBD2, against the DNA was made. TRBV21-1 is recorded as a pseudogene. The CDR3 consists of 13 residues. CDR3 coding DNA: TGTGCCAGCCTCTCGCCTAGCCGGGAGACCCAGTACTTC. As protein: CASLSPSRETQYF.

This clonotype was counted at least ten times. The J gene is TRBJ2-2, the V gene TRBV7-6; 8 bases are shared with TRBD1. Germline CDR1 and CDR2: SGHVS and FNYEAQ. Trimming removed 2 bases from V and 6 bases from J; junction bases left unmatched: 11. CDR3 length: 17 amino acids. CDR3 nucleotides: TGTGCCAGCAGCTTAAAGGGTGGGACAGGCTCGGCCGGGGAGCTGTTTTTT. Protein: CASSLKGGTGSAGELFF.

This clonotype appeared a few times. V is TRBV4-2 and J is TRBJ1-2; no clear D. The germline V gene has CDR1 LGHNA and CDR2 YNFKEQ. The CDR3 totals 13 residues. The V gene lost 8 bases and the J gene lost 6 bases, with 16 bases spanning the gap. The CDR3 loop reads CASGKAGLHGYTF. The DNA of the CDR3 is TGTGCCAGCGGAAAAGCCGGACTGCATGGCTACACCTTC.

This sequence joins TRBV4-3 and TRBJ1-1; possible D gene TRBD1, 6 bases. Germline-derived CDR1 and CDR2 are LGHNA and YSLEER. Trimming pared 0 bases from V and 4 bases from J, leaving 9 bases between. This CDR3 is built from 14 residues. The CDR3 nucleotides read TGCGCCAGCAGCCAAGAGGCAGGGGTCACTGAAGCTTTCTTT. It encodes CASSQEAGVTEAFF.

This chain joins TRBV7-8 and TRBJ2-1; 13 positions agree with TRBD2. Trimming at V came to 3 bases and at J to 2 bases, leaving 7 bases not matched to a gene. The CDR3 runs 18 residues. Per the germline V gene, CDR1 is SGHVS and CDR2 is FQNEAQ. CDR3 residues: CASSLGTSGAITYNEQFF. Written as DNA, the CDR3 is TGTGCCAGCAGCTTGGGGACTAGCGGGGCAATAACCTACAATGAGCAGTTCTTC.

Only a few counts were recorded for this clonotype. The gene calls are TRBV9 and TRBJ2-3; a weak D match, TRBD1 (5 bases). Germline CDR1 reads SGDLS; CDR2 reads YYNGEE. With 9 bases removed from V and 3 bases from J, the gap between germline ends came to 8 bases. This CDR3 region has 11 residues. The CDR3 sequence is CAKQETDTQYF. In DNA form, the CDR3 reads TGTGCCAAACAGGAAACAGATACGCAGTATTTT.

This clonotype was detected many times. The genes are TRBV7-2 and TRBJ2-5; D is tentatively TRBD1 or TRBD2 (5 bases each). V was cut by 8 bases and J by 2 bases, with 18 bases left in between. CDR3 length equals 15 residues. In germline, CDR1 is SGHTA, CDR2 FQGNSA. CDR3 bases: TGTGCCAGCGCTACCCTACCGGGGCCTCAAGAGACCCAGTACTTC. Protein product: CASATLPGPQETQYF. Complete variable domain (other parts from reference TRBV7-2 and TRBJ2-5): GAGVSQSPSNKVTEKGKDVELRCDPISGHTALYWYRQSLGQGLEFLIYFQGNSAPDKSGLPSDRFSAERTGGSVSTLTIQRTQQEDSAVYLCASATLPGPQETQYFGPGTRLLVL.

This clonotype has a count of ten or more. This chain links TRBV3-1 with TRBJ2-4; possibly TRBD2 for D (6 bases). V was shortened by 1 base and J by 7 bases, with 14 bases between the two germline ends. CDR1 is LGHDT, CDR2 YNNKEL, per germline (reference sequence). The CDR3 runs to 15 residues. In DNA, the CDR3 is TGTGCCAGCAGCCAAGTGACCGGGGGTAGGAACATTCAGTACTTC. It translates to CASSQVTGGRNIQYF.

The table lists this clonotype with many counts. The chain carries TRBV5-1 and TRBJ2-1, with D perhaps given as TRBD1 or TRBD2 (5 bases each). Trimming shortened V by 1 base and J by 10 bases, and 6 bases separated the two germline ends. This CDR3 spans 11 amino acids. Germline V gene data show CDR1 as SGHRS and CDR2 as YFSETQ. The CDR3 here is CASSLWGEQFF. The CDR3 DNA reads TGCGCCAGCAGCTTGTGGGGGGAGCAGTTCTTC.

This chain's CDR3 is CASSENSYNSPLHF. CDR3 nucleotide sequence: TGCGCCAGCAGCGAGAATTCCTATAATTCACCCCTCCACTTT. V and J are TRBV5-1 and TRBJ1-6, with D unresolved. There are 14 residues in the CDR3. Trimming removed 4 bases at V and 1 base at J, with 6 bases between. Germline CDR1 SGHRS, CDR2 YFSETQ.

As concerns this clonotype: At one end, the junction sequence differs from germline, possibly due to a read error. The gene calls are TRBV5-1 and TRBJ2-3, with 8 bases lining up with TRBD2. CDR1 and CDR2 (germline): SGHRS, YFSETQ. The CDR3 is made up of 16 amino acids. CDR3 bases: TGCGCCAGCAGCTTCGCGGGGGGTACTAGCACAGATGCGCAGTATTTT. Translation: CASSFAGGTSTDAQYF.

This clonotype was counted between two and nine times. The chain combines TRBV18 with TRBJ1-2, with TRBD1 identical over 7 bases. Germline lookup yields CDR1 KGHSH and CDR2 LQKENI. The CDR3 is 13 residues long. V dropped 4 bases and J dropped 5; count of bases not matched to a gene: 4. The DNA for the CDR3 is TGTGCCAGCTCACTTGACAGGGCGTATGGCTACACCTTC. Protein: CASSLDRAYGYTF.

The gene calls are TRBV5-4 and TRBJ2-1, with D perhaps TRBD2 (5 bases). Germline-derived CDR1 and CDR2 are SGHNT and YYREEE (reference sequence). The CDR3 covers 14 residues. V lost 0 bases and J 2 bases, leaving 6 bases between the germline ends. The CDR3 nucleotides are TGTGCCAGCAGCTTGGTCGGGGCCTACAATGAGCAGTTCTTC. Protein product: CASSLVGAYNEQFF.